This T cell receptor (beta chain) was recorded in a study of regulatory and conventional T cells in RAG deficiency. Blood CD4+ CD25-low CD127-high conventional T cells supplied the genomic DNA template. Trimming removed 0 bases at V and 3 bases at J, with 12 bases between. The CDR3 length is 15 residues. Germline CDR1 reads SGHRS; CDR2 reads YFSETQ. TCRdb's table, derived via immunoSEQ multiplex PCR, lists solely in-frame clones and lacks some. The repertoire holds some 30,000 clones, with roughly 96% as singletons. This clone was seen just once. These data were likewise used in another study, on regulatory T cells. From that report: The primer mix had 52 TRBV and 13 TRBJ primers.

The sequence came from a human donor in good health. Sequencing input: CD25- CD4+ T cells sorted from blood. The V gene is TRBV5-1, the J gene TRBJ1-1, with D tentatively TRBD1 (5 bases). Here the CDR3 DNA reads TGCGCCAGCAGCTTGGGCATTCCAGGGTACACTGAAGCTTTCTTT. This encodes CASSLGIPGYTEAFF.